Listed below are T cell receptor beta chains from one sample, sequenced in a study of T cells in Graves' hyperthyroidism and ophthalmopathy. TCRdb itself ran the multiplex PCR reads through MiXCR, one entry per CDR3 protein. Counted here are 650,000 to 750,000 distinct CDR3 sequences, approximately 15% occurring once; the ten biggest clones make up about 9.4%. The sample taken for sequencing was blood. The receptor set was obtained from a young woman with Graves' hyperthyroidism. Each CDR3 is given without its conserved first and last residue.

>13|TRBJ2-7|TRBV7-9
ASSRPGLASHEQY
>11|TRBJ2-1|TRBV29-1
SSNGGTYNEQF
>12|TRBJ2-2|TRBV4-1
ASSQVSGTGELF
>9|TRBJ2-1|TRBV4-3
ASRSAYEQF
>13|TRBJ2-7|TRBV7-2
ASSPAGGASYEQY
>13|TRBJ1-5|TRBV30
AWAPGQATNQPQH
>11|TRBJ2-7|TRBV20-1
SARLLGRGEQY
>11|TRBJ2-3|TRBV7-3
ASSTEGRPMQY
>13|TRBJ2-1|TRBV12-3/TRBV12-4
ASTPPGTGGSEQF
>13|TRBJ2-5|TRBV20-1
SAEDREGFQETQY
>14|TRBJ1-4|TRBV28
ASSAPPGQGYEKLF
>16|TRBJ2-1|TRBV30
AWSGGTSGRFEYNEQF
>11|TRBJ2-1|TRBV7-2
ASSQREFDEQF
>15|TRBJ1-1|TRBV2
ASSEIIAWGQNTEAF
>12|TRBJ1-6|TRBV6-2/TRBV6-3
ASSYRRGNSPLH
>9|TRBJ2-1|TRBV29-1
SVEENNEQF
>9|TRBJ2-1|TRBV7-9
ASEVYNEQF
>13|TRBJ2-4|TRBV5-6
ASSQTTVAKNIQY
>11|TRBJ2-1|TRBV13
ASRGAGVLEQF
>13|TRBJ2-7|TRBV5-1
ASSLDSGLTYEQY
>13|TRBJ2-5|TRBV7-8
ASSLVESTRGAQY
>15|TRBJ2-6|TRBV7-9
ASSPVQGAAGANVLT
>14|TRBJ1-5|TRBV3-1
ASSQVLRGYNQPQH
>14|TRBJ2-1|TRBV11-2
ASSLTSGRPPNEQF
>15|TRBJ2-3|TRBV4-1
ASSQALAGHITDTQY
>10|TRBJ1-1|TRBV6-1
ASRERPREAF
>13|TRBJ1-5|TRBV28
ASSLGREGDQPQH
>15|TRBJ2-5|TRBV4-1
ASSQDKAGTRTETQY
>14|TRBJ2-5|TRBV4-3
ASSQGGLVGQETQY
>17|TRBJ2-7|TRBV5-5
ASSPRGTRGNLGSYEQY
>12|TRBJ1-4|TRBV18
ASSRTGTVEKLF
>15|TRBJ2-6|TRBV6-1
ASKQGGQLTGANVLT
>12|TRBJ2-2|TRBV30
AWSDRGNTGELF
>12|TRBJ1-1|TRBV7-6
ASSPRDRESEAF
>16|TRBJ2-6|TRBV9
ASSVLGTLMGGVNVLT
>14|TRBJ1-6|TRBV7-2
ASRSPGQGASSPLH